The 6 T cell receptor beta chains listed next were all sequenced from one sample in a study of blood T cell repertoires in COVID-19. Repertoires were generated with immunoSEQ multiplex PCR, while TCRdb's copy carries only in-frame clones and drops some. The profile shows around 250,000 clones, roughly 90% of them singletons. The sample taken for sequencing was PBMCs or T cells enriched from blood (not recorded which). The receptors here all came from a man aged 35 to 55 who had been exposed to COVID-19.

The CDR3 reads CASSPAASGNSGNTIYF. The CDR3 DNA is TGTGCCAGCAGTCCGGCTGCGTCAGGGAACTCTGGAAACACCATATATTTT. The chain has TRBV4-2 and TRBJ1-3, with D possibly matching TRBD1 (5 bases). Trimming removed 6 bases at V and 0 bases at J, with 18 bases between. Germline V gives CDR1 LGHNA, CDR2 YNFKEQ. CDR3 length equals 17 residues.

This clone was observed a single time. DNA for the CDR3: TGTGCCAGCAGCCCGGGGTCCTCTGGAAACACCATATATTTT. It is translated as CASSPGSSGNTIYF. The chain carries TRBV21-1 and TRBJ1-3. TRBV21-1 is recorded as a pseudogene. The CDR3 has 14 residues.

The J gene is TRBJ1-2, the V gene TRBV12-3 or TRBV12-4, with D perhaps TRBD1 (5 bases). Trimming left V 5 bases short and J 8 bases short, with 12 bases between. CDR3 size: 12 residues. CDR3 region: CASSLTDTGYTF. DNA of the CDR3: TGTGCCAGCAGTCTGACAGATACCGGCTACACCTTC.

J is TRBJ2-5 and V is TRBV6-6, with D tentatively TRBD2 (6 bases). Trimming shortened V by 2 bases and J by 5 bases, and 12 bases separated the two germline ends. The CDR3 has 14 residues. The V gene's germline CDR1 is MNHNY and CDR2 SVGAGI (reference sequence). The CDR3 region has the DNA TGTGCCAGCAGTTACGCGGGGTCGTGGGAGACCCAGTACTTC. The encoded protein is CASSYAGSWETQYF.

The rearrangement joins TRBV5-6 to TRBJ1-6; 7 bases match TRBD1. This CDR3 is built from 16 residues. CDR1 is SGHDT, CDR2 YYEEEE, per germline. The V and J ends lost 4 bases and 9 bases, in that order; junction bases with no gene match: 13. In DNA, the CDR3 is TGTGCCAGCAGCCCCCCCCCGACAGGGAGCGGTTCACCCCTCCACTTT. It specifies CASSPPPTGSGSPLHF.

The DNA for the CDR3 is TGCGCCAGCAGCTCGGTAGTTGGGCCTGGAAACACCATATATTTT. Protein product: CASSSVVGPGNTIYF. The chain carries TRBV4-3 and TRBJ1-3, with D unresolved. This CDR3 is 15 amino acids long. CDR1 and CDR2 from the germline V gene are LGHNA and YSLEER. V lost 5 bases, J lost 2 bases, and 13 bases lay in between.